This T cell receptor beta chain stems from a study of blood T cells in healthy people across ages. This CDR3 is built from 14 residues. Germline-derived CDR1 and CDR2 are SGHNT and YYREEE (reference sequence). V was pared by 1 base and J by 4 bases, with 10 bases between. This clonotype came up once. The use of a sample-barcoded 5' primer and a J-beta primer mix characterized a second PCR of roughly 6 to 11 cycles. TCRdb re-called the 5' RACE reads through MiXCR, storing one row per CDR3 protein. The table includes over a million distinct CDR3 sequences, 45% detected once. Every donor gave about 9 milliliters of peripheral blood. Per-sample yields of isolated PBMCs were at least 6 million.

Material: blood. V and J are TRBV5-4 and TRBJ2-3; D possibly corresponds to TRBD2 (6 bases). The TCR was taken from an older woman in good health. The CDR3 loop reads CASSLSAGSDTQYF. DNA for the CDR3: TGTGCCAGCAGCTTGTCGGCGGGGTCAGATACGCAGTATTTT.